These 22 T cell receptor beta chains originate from one sample sequenced in a study of OX40 agonist ivuxolimab in advanced cancers. The table came from immunoSEQ multiplex PCR; TCRdb's copy has only in-frame clones and leaves some out. The data show roughly 76,000 clones, about 86% seen once. This specimen consisted of CD4+ or CD8+ T cells sorted from blood, obtained in a trial of the OX40 agonist ivuxolimab. The source is an adult with an advanced solid tumor such as melanoma, head and neck, liver or kidney cancer.

The chain recombines TRBV7-9 with TRBJ1-2; D is unresolved. CDR3 length equals 14 residues. The germline V gene has CDR1 SEHNR and CDR2 FQNEAQ (reference sequence). Trimming shortened V by 1 base and J by 4 bases, and 10 bases separated the two germline ends. The CDR3: CASSLEGTSYGYTF. Written as DNA, the CDR3 is TGTGCCAGCAGCTTAGAGGGAACAAGCTATGGCTACACCTTC.

As DNA, the CDR3 is TGTGCCACCAGGGGAGCTAGGGGCGGGAATCAGCCCCAGCATTTT. This sequence encodes CATRGARGGNQPQHF. The chain has TRBV2 and TRBJ1-5, with D maybe TRBD1 (6 bases). Germline V CDR1 and CDR2: SNHLY, FYNNEI. V lost 10 bases and J lost 4, with 20 bases in between. The CDR3 is made up of 15 amino acids.

The chain recombines TRBV18 with TRBJ1-5, with 7 bases aligning to TRBD1. The CDR3 consists of 13 residues. The germline V gene encodes CDR1 KGHSH and CDR2 LQKENI. Germline trimming cut 5 bases from V and 4 bases from J; bases unmatched to any gene: 2. The CDR3 sequence: CASSAQGNQPQHF. CDR3 in DNA: TGTGCCAGCTCAGCACAGGGGAATCAGCCCCAGCATTTT. Complete variable domain (other parts from reference TRBV18 and TRBJ1-5): NAGVMQNPRHLVRRRGQEARLRCSPMKGHSHVYWYRQLPEEGLKFMVYLQKENIIDESGMPKERFSAEFPKEGPSILRIQQVVRGDSAAYFCASSAQGNQPQHFGDGTRLSIL.

The rearrangement joins TRBV6-1 to TRBJ2-3, with 9 bases identical to TRBD2. The CDR3 is 16 amino acids. CDR1 and CDR2 from the germline V gene are MNHNS and SASEGT. V was clipped by 4 bases and J by 3 bases; unmatched bases: 8. CDR3 sequence reads: CASSVSSGAGTDTQYF. DNA for the CDR3: TGTGCCAGCAGTGTCTCTAGCGGGGCCGGGACAGATACGCAGTATTTT.

The V call is TRBV10-1, the J call TRBJ1-2, with 10 bases matching TRBD1. The CDR3 totals 17 residues. CDR1 WNHNN and CDR2 SYGVQD come from the germline V gene (reference sequence). The V gene end was trimmed by 0 bases and the J gene end by 7 bases; junction bases not matched to a gene: 11. The CDR3 sequence: CASSESPGQGNSRGYTF. The CDR3, as DNA: TGCGCCAGCAGTGAGTCCCCGGGACAGGGGAATTCGCGTGGCTACACCTTC.

This chain uses TRBV28 with TRBJ2-7, with 10 positions matching TRBD1. There are 17 residues in the CDR3. V was pared by 2 bases and J by 0 bases, with 7 bases of the junction left unmatched. Germline V CDR1 and CDR2: MDHEN, SYDVKM. CDR3: CASSLLPGTGASYEQYF. CDR3 in DNA: TGTGCCAGCAGTTTACTCCCCGGGACAGGGGCCTCCTACGAGCAGTACTTC. The full variable domain, completed using reference TRBV28 and TRBJ2-7, is DVKVTQSSRYLVKRTGEKVFLECVQDMDHENMFWYRQDPGLGLRLIYFSYDVKMKEKGDIPEGYSVSREKKERFSLILESASTNQTSMYLCASSLLPGTGASYEQYFGPGTRLTVT.

V gene TRBV30 combines with J gene TRBJ1-2; D remains unclear. The ends were cut back, 2 bases at V and 4 bases at J, with 11 bases in the middle. Germline V lookup: CDR1 GTSNPN, CDR2 SVGIG (reference sequence). CDR3 length: 13 amino acids. CDR3 amino acids: CAWSSDWLYGYTF. The CDR3, as DNA: TGTGCCTGGAGTTCGGACTGGCTCTATGGCTACACCTTC.

The genes are TRBV7-9 and TRBJ2-1, with unresolved D. The CDR3 runs to 12 residues. Germline CDR1 is SEHNR and CDR2 is FQNEAQ (reference sequence). V was cut by 3 bases and J by 9 bases, with 9 bases left in between. CDR3 protein: CASSFASVEQFF. In DNA, the CDR3 is TGTGCCAGCAGCTTCGCGAGCGTTGAGCAGTTCTTC.

A few counts support this clone. J is TRBJ2-7 and V is TRBV6-5; 8 bases fit TRBD1. Germline values: CDR1 MNHEY, CDR2 SVGAGI. This CDR3 has 15 amino acids. V was clipped by 0 bases and J by 2 bases; unmatched bases: 3. The CDR3 coding sequence is TGTGCCAGCAGTTACTCTGACAGGGGCCCCTACGAGCAGTACTTC. Encoded protein: CASSYSDRGPYEQYF.

The V call is TRBV7-6, the J call TRBJ1-5; no definite D call. CDR3 length equals 16 residues. Trimming removed 0 bases at V and 3 bases at J, with 12 bases between. The germline CDR1 and CDR2 sequences are SGHVS and FNYEAQ. CDR3: CASSLAPGLFNQPQHF. CDR3 nucleotide sequence: TGTGCCAGCAGCTTAGCTCCAGGCCTGTTCAATCAGCCCCAGCATTTT.

V is TRBV7-2 and J is TRBJ1-2, with 7 bases lining up with TRBD1. The CDR3 runs 15 residues. V shed 5 bases, J shed 7 bases, and the junction held 13 bases outside the gene matches. The germline V gene encodes CDR1 SGHTA and CDR2 FQGNSA. CDR3 protein: CASSTLGTAVVGYTF. The CDR3 bases are TGTGCCAGCAGCACCCTTGGGACAGCTGTGGTTGGCTACACCTTC.

This chain links TRBV5-1 with TRBJ2-1; possibly TRBD1 or TRBD2 for D (5 bases each). CDR3 length: 14 residues. Germline V gene sequence: CDR1 SGHRS, CDR2 YFSETQ. V was shortened by 1 base and J by 9 bases, with 14 bases between the two germline ends. The CDR3 DNA sequence: TGCGCCAGCAGCTTGAATCAGCTGAGGGGTGAGCAGTTCTTC. This encodes CASSLNQLRGEQFF.

The chain employs TRBV13 and TRBJ2-7; perhaps TRBD1 as D (6 bases). Germline CDR1 PRHDT, CDR2 FYEKMQ (reference sequence). This CDR3 has 14 amino acids. The ends were cut back, 2 bases at V and 7 bases at J, with 15 bases in the middle. CDR3 bases: TGTGCCAGCAGCTTACAGGGGCCTGGCGGGGAGCAGTACTTC. This codes for CASSLQGPGGEQYF. The full variable domain, completed using reference TRBV13 and TRBJ2-7, is AAGVIQSPRHLIKEKRETATLKCYPIPRHDTVYWYQQGPGQDPQFLISFYEKMQSDKGSIPDRFSAQQFSDYHSELNMSSLELGDSALYFCASSLQGPGGEQYFGPGTRLTVT.

For this clone: This sample also contains other DNA sequences that code for the same CDR3. V and J are TRBV9 and TRBJ1-3; no clear D. The CDR3 totals 14 residues. The germline gives CDR1 SGDLS, CDR2 YYNGEE. Trimming shortened V by 1 base and J by 1 base, and 6 bases separated the two germline ends. The CDR3 DNA reads TGTGCCAGCAGCGTAACAGATTCTGGAAACACCATATATTTT. Amino acids: CASSVTDSGNTIYF.

V gene TRBV5-4 combines with J gene TRBJ2-5, with 10 nucleotides matching TRBD2. CDR1 SGHNT and CDR2 YYREEE come from the germline V gene (reference sequence). CDR3 length: 15 residues. After removal of 1 base from V and 5 bases from J, the junction contained 5 bases not matched to a gene. DNA of the CDR3: TGTGCCAGCAGCTTGAGCGGGGGGGCCGGGGAGACCCAGTACTTC. Translating gives CASSLSGGAGETQYF.

The V gene is TRBV5-8, the J gene TRBJ2-1; D gene uncertain. Germline loops: CDR1 SGHTS, CDR2 YDEGEE. V was trimmed by 4 bases and J by 0 bases, leaving 26 bases between them. The CDR3 runs to 20 residues. In DNA, the CDR3 is TGTGCCAGCAGCCCCATTCATTTTCCGACCCGCGGAAGCTCCTACAATGAGCAGTTCTTC. This sequence encodes CASSPIHFPTRGSSYNEQFF.

This clone came up a few times. The chain couples TRBV10-3 to TRBJ2-2; D possibly corresponds to TRBD2 (5 bases). Germline V CDR1 and CDR2: ENHRY, SYGVKD. The CDR3 length is 16 residues. Trimming shortened V by 3 bases and J by 5 bases, and 16 bases separated the two germline ends. CDR3 DNA sequence: TGTGCCATCAGTGATGCTGGCGTCGGGGATACCGGGGAGCTGTTTTTT. It yields the protein CAISDAGVGDTGELFF.

This sequence joins TRBV4-1 and TRBJ2-7, with 8 bases matching TRBD1. V shed 2 bases, J shed 7 bases, and the junction held 10 bases outside the gene matches. This CDR3 is built from 15 residues. The germline gives CDR1 MGHRA, CDR2 YSYEKL. Written as DNA, the CDR3 is TGCGCCAGCAGCCAACCGGGACAGGCCCTGCGGGAGCAGTACTTC. Encoded protein: CASSQPGQALREQYF.

The chain is built from TRBV14 and TRBJ1-2; the D gene is possibly TRBD1 (6 bases). This CDR3 region has 15 residues. The V end was cut by 4 bases, the J end by 5 bases, with 17 bases between. CDR1 and CDR2 from the germline V gene are SGHDN and FVKESK. In nucleotides, the CDR3 is TGTGCCAGCAGCCCCCAACAGGGCCTCATTTATGGCTACACCTTC. This gives the protein CASSPQQGLIYGYTF.

The chain carries TRBV18 and TRBJ2-7, with D perhaps TRBD1 or TRBD2 (5 bases each). This CDR3 region has 15 residues. V was pared by 2 bases and J by 5 bases, with 16 bases between. Germline V gene lookup returns CDR1 KGHSH and CDR2 LQKENI. The CDR3 spells CASSPSRGLHDEQYF. The CDR3 DNA follows: TGTGCCAGCTCACCAAGCCGGGGCTTGCACGACGAGCAGTACTTC.

The rearrangement joins TRBV29-1 to TRBJ1-1; no firm D call. Germline V CDR1 and CDR2: SQVTM, ANQGSEA. Trimming cost V 2 bases and J 1 base, with 11 bases left between them. The CDR3 loop spans 14 amino acids. Written as DNA, the CDR3 is TGCAGCGTTGAAAGGATGTGGACGAACACTGAAGCTTTCTTT. It codes for CSVERMWTNTEAFF.

This chain links TRBV6-6 with TRBJ2-2; D uncertain. The V gene lost 2 bases and the J gene lost 5 bases, with 6 bases spanning the gap. This CDR3 is built from 13 residues. Germline CDR1 reads MNHNY; CDR2 reads SVGAGI (reference sequence). The CDR3 coding sequence is TGTGCCAGCAGTTACGCCAGAACCGGGGAGCTGTTTTTT. Translated, it gives CASSYARTGELFF.